This entry is about one T cell receptor beta chain. This entry comes from a study of blood T cell repertoires in COVID-19. Looked up from germline, CDR1 is SGHDN and CDR2 is FVKESK. Trimming took 4 bases from V and 0 from J; bases not matched to a gene: 5. This CDR3 has 16 amino acids. Profiling relied on immunoSEQ multiplex PCR, and the TCRdb table lists in-frame clones only, not all of them. The sample includes 150,000 or so clones, around 80% of them seen just once. The sample comprised PBMCs or T cells enriched from blood (not recorded which). The chain uses TRBV14 and TRBJ2-1, with TRBD2 matching over 8 bases. The clonotype comes from a woman aged 55-75 years who had recovered from COVID-19. CDR3 in DNA: TGTGCCAGCAGCCGGGAAGCGGGGGCCTCCTACAATGAGCAGTTCTTC. This encodes CASSREAGASYNEQFF.